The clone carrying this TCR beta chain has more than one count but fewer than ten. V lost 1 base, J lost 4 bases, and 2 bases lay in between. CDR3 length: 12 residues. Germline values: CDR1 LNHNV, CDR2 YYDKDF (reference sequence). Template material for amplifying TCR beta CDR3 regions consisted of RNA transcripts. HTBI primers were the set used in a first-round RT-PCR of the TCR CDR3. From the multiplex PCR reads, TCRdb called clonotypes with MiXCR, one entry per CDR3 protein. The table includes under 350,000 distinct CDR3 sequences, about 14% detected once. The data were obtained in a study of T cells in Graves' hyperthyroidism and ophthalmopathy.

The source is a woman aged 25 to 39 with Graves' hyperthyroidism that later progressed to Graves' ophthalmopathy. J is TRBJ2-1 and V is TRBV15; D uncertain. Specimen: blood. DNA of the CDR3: TGTGCCACCAGCAGAGGGTACAATGAGCAGTTCTTC. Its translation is CATSRGYNEQFF.